The entry below gives a single T cell receptor (beta chain) sequence along with its context. The antigen remains unidentified. CDR1 and CDR2 (germline): SNHLY, FYNNEI. Between the trimmed V and J ends, which lost 2 bases and 5 bases, there was a span of 16 bases. The CDR3 has 16 residues. Primers included in the PCR were 60 Vbeta and 13 Jbeta primers. TCRdb keeps only in-frame clones here, not all; method: immunoSEQ multiplex PCR. The sample yields roughly 220,000 clones, approximately 70% seen once. This sample is drawn from a study of cytomegalovirus exposure and HLA in healthy donors. General observations from the study: Later analysis demonstrated an association between a missense DCLRE1C variant and TCR beta V- and J-gene trimming. In a later analysis, CMV-associated beta chains were mostly HLA-associated, it appeared.

The receptor was isolated from a man aged 40-55 years in good health and CMV-seropositive. The gene calls are TRBV2 and TRBJ2-1; D is perhaps TRBD2 (7 bases). The sequenced material came from PBMCs. CDR3 region: CASSEWGGGVDNEQFF. The CDR3 DNA follows: TGTGCCAGCAGTGAATGGGGCGGGGGCGTCGACAATGAGCAGTTCTTC.